One and the same sample provided the 11 T cell receptor beta chains below, sequenced in a study of CD8 T cells in ankylosing spondylitis. In TCRdb, the 5' RACE reads were re-called with MiXCR into one record per CDR3 protein. Seen here are about 420,000 distinct CDR3 sequences, around 22% observed once, and the top ten hold 15% to 20%. Points from the study as a whole: Roughly 8 highly homologous variants formed a TCR beta motif that appeared characteristic of ankylosing spondylitis blood.

Their antigens remain unidentified. Sequences were obtained from blood, either unsorted or a sorted T cell fraction (not recorded which). Every receptor here comes from a male donor with ankylosing spondylitis.

This clonotype was picked up many times. V gene TRBV11-3 combines with J gene TRBJ2-3; 8 nucleotides align to TRBD2. From germline, CDR1 is SGHNT and CDR2 YENEEA. The V gene end was trimmed by 1 base and the J gene end by 2 bases; junction bases not matched to a gene: 23. The CDR3 has 22 amino acids. In DNA, the CDR3 is TGTGCCAGCAGCTTAGGGACTTGGGGCTCATTCTTTGCGGGAGGTCACACAGATACGCAGTATTTT. Amino acid sequence: CASSLGTWGSFFAGGHTDTQYF.

This clonotype showed up many times. The V and J genes are TRBV2 and TRBJ2-2; D not certain. Per germline, CDR1 SNHLY and CDR2 FYNNEI. V was pared by 10 bases and J by 1 base, with 13 bases between. This CDR3 contains 14 residues. The CDR3 here is CATQEAENTGELFF. In DNA, the CDR3 is TGTGCCACCCAAGAAGCCGAGAACACCGGGGAGCTGTTTTTT.

The table lists this clonotype with a few counts. The chain carries TRBV6-5 and TRBJ2-2, with TRBD2 as a possible D gene (5 bases). V lost 2 bases and J lost 2, with 12 bases in between. The CDR3 length is 16 residues. The V gene's germline CDR1 is MNHEY and CDR2 SVGAGI. CDR3 bases: TGTGCCAGCAGTTACACGGCGTGGACTAACACCGGGGAGCTGTTTTTT. This sequence encodes CASSYTAWTNTGELFF.

This clonotype appeared a few times. The chain employs TRBV6-6 and TRBJ2-4; D possibly corresponds to TRBD1 (6 bases). Trimming stripped 6 bases from V and 7 bases from J, with 13 bases between. The CDR3 consists of 13 residues. Germline lookup yields CDR1 MNHNY and CDR2 SVGAGI (reference sequence). The CDR3 nucleotides are TGTGCCAGCAGAACGGGACACGGGAACATTCAGTACTTC. Its protein product is CASRTGHGNIQYF.

This clonotype was found a few times. J is TRBJ2-7 and V is TRBV18; D might be TRBD1 or TRBD2, each matching 5 bases. The V and J ends lost 4 bases and 6 bases respectively, with 19 bases between them. Germline-derived CDR1 and CDR2 are KGHSH and LQKENI. The CDR3 runs 15 residues. CDR3 in DNA: TGTGCCAGCTCACTGGGCAGGGAGATAAGTTTCGAGCAGTACTTC. Its protein is CASSLGREISFEQYF.

This clonotype was counted only a few times. The rearrangement links TRBV18 to TRBJ1-2; unclear D gene. The CDR3 runs to 13 residues. The germline V and J ends were trimmed by 1 base and 5 bases, with 8 bases remaining between them. The V gene's germline CDR1 is KGHSH and CDR2 LQKENI. The CDR3 loop is CASSPQGGYGYTF. The CDR3 nucleotides are TGTGCCAGCTCACCACAGGGCGGGTATGGCTACACCTTC.

The rearrangement uses TRBV20-1 and TRBJ2-1; D gene unclear. V was pared by 6 bases and J by 10 bases, with 13 bases between. The CDR3 consists of 11 residues. Germline V gene lookup returns CDR1 DFQATT and CDR2 SNEGSKA (reference sequence). CDR3 in DNA: TGCAGTGCCCCCGGAGTAGAAGAGCAGTTCTTC. Translation gives CSAPGVEEQFF.

This clonotype showed up just a few times. The V call is TRBV5-5, the J call TRBJ1-1; D is undetermined. The CDR3 is 15 residues long. Germline V gene sequence: CDR1 SGHKS, CDR2 YYEKEE (reference sequence). V gave up 2 bases and J gave up 4 bases, with 15 bases separating them. CDR3 in amino acids: CASSFLNGGITEAFF. The CDR3 DNA follows: TGTGCCAGCAGCTTTCTCAATGGCGGGATCACTGAAGCTTTCTTT.

The table lists this clonotype with a few counts. The chain has TRBV5-1 and TRBJ2-1; TRBD2 aligns across 7 bases. Per germline, CDR1 SGHRS and CDR2 YFSETQ. This CDR3 is built from 15 residues. The junction had 8 bases not matched to a gene; V was cut back by 1 base and J by 7 bases. The CDR3 DNA reads TGCGCCAGCAGCTTGATCGGACTAGATACTAATGAGCAGTTCTTC. The encoded protein is CASSLIGLDTNEQFF.

This sequence joins TRBV25-1 and TRBJ1-2; the match to TRBD1 covers 7 bases. V was pared by 3 bases and J by 4 bases, with 8 bases of the junction left unmatched. The CDR3 sequence is 15 residues long. Germline V lookup: CDR1 MGHDK, CDR2 SYGVNS. CDR3 residues: CASSEGNRGSYGYTF. The CDR3 DNA is TGTGCCAGCAGTGAGGGCAACAGGGGATCCTATGGCTACACCTTC.

The chain carries TRBV9 and TRBJ2-1; TRBD2 matches at 8 bases. Trimming took 0 bases from V and 7 from J; bases not matched to a gene: 6. Germline V CDR1 and CDR2: SGDLS, YYNGEE. CDR3 length: 15 amino acids. CDR3 bases: TGTGCCAGCAGCGTAGCGAGCGGGAGCAGGAATGAGCAGTTCTTC. Amino acids: CASSVASGSRNEQFF. Variable domain in full (rest from reference TRBV9 and TRBJ2-1): DSGVTQTPKHLITATGQRVTLRCSPRSGDLSVYWYQQSLDQGLQFLIQYYNGEERAKGNILERFSAQQFPDLHSELNLSSLELGDSALYFCASSVASGSRNEQFFGPGTRLTVL.